This TCR beta chain was captured by sequencing in a study of blood T cell repertoires in COVID-19. The wider study: PBMCs, B-cell-depleted T cells, or T cells were the source of the cDNA or gDNA that made up the material.

V lost 5 bases and J 3 bases, leaving 9 bases between the germline ends. This CDR3 comprises 13 residues. CDR1 is SGHTA, CDR2 FQGNSA, per germline. Sequencing was performed with immunoSEQ multiplex PCR; in TCRdb, only in-frame clones are kept and a portion is missing. Of some 94,000 clones listed, roughly 89% were seen once; the top ten hold roughly 15%. This TCR was recovered from a human donor in a cohort sampled during active COVID-19. The sequenced material came from peripheral blood. V gene TRBV7-2 combines with J gene TRBJ2-3; a possible D gene is TRBD1 (5 bases). CDR3 bases: TGTGCCAGCAGCGGGGCGTGGACAGATACGCAGTATTTT. It codes for CASSGAWTDTQYF. Using reference TRBV7-2 and TRBJ2-3 for the parts outside the CDR3, the full variable domain is GAGVSQSPSNKVTEKGKDVELRCDPISGHTALYWYRQSLGQGLEFLIYFQGNSAPDKSGLPSDRFSAERTGGSVSTLTIQRTQQEDSAVYLCASSGAWTDTQYFGPGTRLTVL.